These 28 T cell receptor beta chains came from one sample sequenced in a study of long-term antiretroviral therapy in people with HIV. With survey level as its setting, the immunoSEQ assay was v3.0. Here immunoSEQ multiplex PCR was the method, and the copy in TCRdb shows in-frame clones only, minus some. The repertoire holds around 28,000 clones, with approximately 88% as singletons. The specimen was unsorted PBMCs, collected 2.8 years after starting antiretroviral therapy. These receptors all come from a young man with HIV.

The chain employs TRBV6-4 and TRBJ1-1; the D is unclear. V gave up 10 bases and J gave up 4 bases, with 7 bases separating them. CDR1 and CDR2 (germline): MRHNA, SNTAGT. The CDR3 has 10 amino acids. CDR3 region: CAMRSTEAFF. CDR3 in DNA: TGTGCCATGAGGAGCACTGAAGCTTTCTTT.

The rearrangement joins TRBV18 to TRBJ2-7, with a tentative D call TRBD2 (7 bases). Deletions cut 3 bases from V and 6 bases from J, with 24 bases between. Germline V gene data show CDR1 as KGHSH and CDR2 as LQKENI. The CDR3 totals 17 residues. The CDR3 loop is CASSPLGAAGAGTEQYF. The DNA of the CDR3 is TGTGCCAGCTCACCGTTAGGGGCGGCGGGGGCCGGGACCGAGCAGTACTTC.

As to this clone: Sequence at one end of the junction differs from germline and may be a read error. The gene calls are TRBV20-1 and TRBJ1-2; no clear D gene. The germline CDR1 and CDR2 sequences are DFQATT and SNEGSKA (reference sequence). This CDR3 comprises 8 residues. The CDR3 protein is CSARLPVF. The CDR3 nucleotides are TGCAGTGCTAGGTTGCCCGTTTTC.

The chain recombines TRBV19 with TRBJ1-5; D not certain. This CDR3 region has 15 residues. Trimming stripped 5 bases from V and 1 base from J, with 12 bases between. Germline V gene sequence: CDR1 LNHDA, CDR2 SQIVND (reference sequence). DNA for the CDR3: TGTGCCAGTAGTCCTCGGGATAGGAGCAATCAGCCCCAGCATTTT. Translating gives CASSPRDRSNQPQHF.

The chain carries TRBV5-1 and TRBJ1-2; 7 nucleotides line up with TRBD1. There are 15 residues in the CDR3. Unmatched junction bases numbered 5, after V lost 0 bases and J lost 3 bases. Germline values: CDR1 SGHRS, CDR2 YFSETQ. The chain's CDR3 is CASSLAPGTDYGYTF. The CDR3 nucleotides are TGCGCCAGCAGCTTGGCTCCCGGGACAGACTATGGCTACACCTTC.

This chain uses TRBV9 with TRBJ2-3; a weak D match, TRBD2 (5 bases). Between the trimmed V and J ends, which lost 3 bases and 4 bases, there was a span of 21 bases. Per germline, CDR1 SGDLS and CDR2 YYNGEE. The CDR3 covers 17 residues. The CDR3 nucleotides are TGTGCCAGCAGCGACCTACGGCGGGCGACCCGGGCAGATACGCAGTATTTT. As protein: CASSDLRRATRADTQYF.

The chain uses TRBV6-1 and TRBJ2-1; D is possibly TRBD1 (5 bases). CDR1 and CDR2 (germline): MNHNS, SASEGT. The germline V and J ends were trimmed by 7 bases and 7 bases, with 14 bases remaining between them. This CDR3 has 13 residues. CDR3 nucleotide sequence: TGTGCCAGCACCCCAGGGATGGGAAATGAGCAGTTCTTC. Translation gives CASTPGMGNEQFF.

The rearrangement uses TRBV9 and TRBJ2-7; D is uncertain. The CDR3 sequence is 14 residues long. CDR1 is SGDLS and CDR2 is YYNGEE in the germline V gene. Trimming cost V 0 bases and J 3 bases, with 10 bases left between them. The DNA for the CDR3 is TGTGCCAGCAGCGTAGGAGTCGGTCTCTACGAGCAGTACTTC. Translating gives CASSVGVGLYEQYF.

The chain uses TRBV19 and TRBJ1-5; no definite D call. The CDR3 runs to 14 residues. V lost 6 bases and J 4 bases, leaving 13 bases between the germline ends. The germline V gene encodes CDR1 LNHDA and CDR2 SQIVND (reference sequence). In nucleotides, the CDR3 is TGTGCCAGTAGGTGGGCGAGACTTAATCAGCCCCAGCATTTT. Its protein product is CASRWARLNQPQHF.

This clone was recorded only once. The chain carries TRBV5-1 and TRBJ1-5; no clear D gene. The CDR3 is 15 residues long. The V and J ends lost 0 bases and 4 bases respectively, with 11 bases between them. Germline CDR1 is SGHRS and CDR2 is YFSETQ. The CDR3 here is CASSLAGRTNQPQHF. In DNA form, the CDR3 reads TGCGCCAGCAGCTTGGCCGGGCGGACTAATCAGCCCCAGCATTTT.

V usage is TRBV19 and J usage is TRBJ1-5; no clear D. Trimming took off 1 base at V and 1 base at J, with 5 bases between the two ends. The CDR3 loop spans 14 amino acids. Germline V gives CDR1 LNHDA, CDR2 SQIVND (reference sequence). CDR3 sequence: CASSIVGSNQPQHF. CDR3 bases: TGTGCCAGTAGTATAGTGGGCAGCAATCAGCCCCAGCATTTT.

V usage is TRBV5-4 and J usage is TRBJ2-3; TRBD2 agrees at 14 bases. Germline CDR1 SGHNT, CDR2 YYREEE (reference sequence). CDR3 length: 16 residues. After removal of 1 base from V and 7 bases from J, the junction contained 5 bases not matched to a gene. The chain's CDR3 is CASSLSTSGGGNTQYF. Written as DNA, the CDR3 is TGTGCCAGCAGCTTGTCGACTAGCGGGGGGGGCAATACGCAGTATTTT. Together with reference TRBV5-4 and TRBJ2-3, the CDR3 gives the full variable domain: ETGVTQSPTHLIKTRGQQVTLRCSSQSGHNTVSWYQQALGQGPQFIFQYYREEENGRGNFPPRFSGLQFPNYSSELNVNALELDDSALYLCASSLSTSGGGNTQYFGPGTRLTVL.

The CDR3 DNA is TGTGCCAGCAGCCCGTCCCCCGGTTTCACAGATACGCAGTATTTT. It codes for CASSPSPGFTDTQYF. The rearrangement joins TRBV7-2 to TRBJ2-3; no definite D call. V gave up 5 bases and J gave up 2 bases, with 14 bases separating them. Germline V CDR1 and CDR2: SGHTA, FQGNSA. The CDR3 sequence is 15 residues long.

V and J are TRBV14 and TRBJ2-3; 7 nucleotides line up with TRBD1. Germline V gene sequence: CDR1 SGHDN, CDR2 FVKESK. The CDR3 sequence is 14 residues long. V lost 5 bases, J lost 3 bases, and 5 bases stayed unmatched. For the CDR3, the DNA is TGTGCCAGCAGCTCGGGACAGCGAACAGATACGCAGTATTTT. This sequence encodes CASSSGQRTDTQYF.

This chain uses TRBV11-3 with TRBJ1-6, with a tentative D call TRBD1 (6 bases). The germline V gene encodes CDR1 SGHNT and CDR2 YENEEA. Trimming took 3 bases from V and 8 from J, leaving 8 bases between them. The CDR3 extends over 13 amino acids. CDR3 nucleotides: TGTGCCAGCAGCTTGGGGGCGGATTCACCCCTCCACTTT. Encoded protein: CASSLGADSPLHF.

The chain combines TRBV9 with TRBJ2-2; unclear D gene. This CDR3 is built from 13 residues. Germline CDR1 is SGDLS and CDR2 is YYNGEE. Between the trimmed V and J ends, which lost 3 bases and 3 bases, there was a span of 6 bases. The CDR3, as DNA: TGTGCCAGCAGCGATGAATACACCGGGGAGCTGTTTTTT. This encodes CASSDEYTGELFF. The whole variable domain, filled in from reference TRBV9 and TRBJ2-2, reads DSGVTQTPKHLITATGQRVTLRCSPRSGDLSVYWYQQSLDQGLQFLIQYYNGEERAKGNILERFSAQQFPDLHSELNLSSLELGDSALYFCASSDEYTGELFFGEGSRLTVL.

The V gene is TRBV5-6, the J gene TRBJ2-7; D might be TRBD1 (5 bases). V was shortened by 4 bases and J by 0 bases, with 17 bases between the two germline ends. CDR3 length: 16 amino acids. Germline lookup yields CDR1 SGHDT and CDR2 YYEEEE. Here the CDR3 DNA reads TGTGCCAGCAGCCTGAGACAGCGATTCCCCTCCTACGAGCAGTACTTC. Translating gives CASSLRQRFPSYEQYF.

This rearrangement joins TRBV4-1 to TRBJ1-6; D is unclear. The length of the CDR3 is 15 residues. V lost 2 bases and J 0 bases, leaving 5 bases between the germline ends. Germline-derived CDR1 and CDR2 are MGHRA and YSYEKL. The CDR3, as DNA: TGCGCCAGCAGCCAAATCCGCTCCTATAATTCACCCCTCCACTTT. This encodes CASSQIRSYNSPLHF.

This chain links TRBV7-6 with TRBJ1-5; no clear D gene. Germline V gene data show CDR1 as SGHVS and CDR2 as FNYEAQ. The CDR3 sequence is 14 residues long. Trimming took off 2 bases at V and 3 bases at J, with 8 bases between the two ends. CDR3 region: CASSLYSSNQPQHF. CDR3 bases: TGTGCCAGCAGCTTATACAGTTCCAATCAGCCCCAGCATTTT.

The chain carries TRBV28 and TRBJ1-1; maybe TRBD1 (6 bases). With 5 bases removed from V and 5 bases from J, the gap between germline ends came to 21 bases. In germline, CDR1 is MDHEN, CDR2 SYDVKM. The CDR3 has 16 amino acids. The CDR3, as DNA: TGTGCCAGCAGTGGCATGAACAGGGCCGTGGGGACTGAAGCTTTCTTT. As protein: CASSGMNRAVGTEAFF.

This sequence joins TRBV2 and TRBJ2-7; 7 nucleotides line up with TRBD1. Trimming took 5 bases from V and 0 from J; bases not matched to a gene: 13. Germline V gives CDR1 SNHLY, CDR2 FYNNEI. The CDR3 totals 17 residues. CDR3 amino acids: CASSSQGSVILSYEQYF. CDR3 in DNA: TGTGCCAGCAGTTCACAGGGGTCGGTAATACTCTCCTACGAGCAGTACTTC.

The chain is built from TRBV29-1 and TRBJ1-1; D ambiguous. The germline V gene encodes CDR1 SQVTM and CDR2 ANQGSEA. With 2 bases removed from V and 4 bases from J, the gap between germline ends came to 11 bases. The CDR3 has 13 residues. CDR3 sequence reads: CSVESGRSTEAFF. As DNA, the CDR3 is TGCAGCGTTGAATCTGGGAGAAGCACTGAAGCTTTCTTT.

DNA of the CDR3: TGTGCCAGCAGTTTTGTGGCAGGGACCGATACGCAGTATTTT. This gives the protein CASSFVAGTDTQYF. This chain links TRBV28 with TRBJ2-3; either TRBD1 or TRBD2 may supply D (5 bases each). Trimming removed 3 bases at V and 6 bases at J, with 13 bases between. The length of the CDR3 is 14 residues. Germline V gene lookup returns CDR1 MDHEN and CDR2 SYDVKM. Complete variable domain (other parts from reference TRBV28 and TRBJ2-3): DVKVTQSSRYLVKRTGEKVFLECVQDMDHENMFWYRQDPGLGLRLIYFSYDVKMKEKGDIPEGYSVSREKKERFSLILESASTNQTSMYLCASSFVAGTDTQYFGPGTRLTVL.

The rearrangement joins TRBV28 to TRBJ2-7, with TRBD1 identical over 11 bases. V lost 6 bases and J lost 7; bases outside the gene matches: 11. Germline CDR1 and CDR2: MDHEN and SYDVKM. The CDR3 is 15 amino acids. The CDR3 spells CASSRRGQGAGEQYF. The CDR3 DNA reads as TGTGCCAGCAGCCGACGCGGACAGGGGGCGGGAGAGCAGTACTTC.

This clone showed up just a few times. The chain employs TRBV19 and TRBJ1-5; D is ambiguous. With 5 bases removed from V and 5 bases from J, the gap between germline ends came to 13 bases. CDR1 is LNHDA, CDR2 SQIVND, per germline (reference sequence). The CDR3 is 14 residues long. In DNA, the CDR3 is TGTGCCAGTAGTCGACGCGAGGGTTATCAGCCCCAGCATTTT. Translating gives CASSRREGYQPQHF.

The V call is TRBV5-4, the J call TRBJ1-2; 8 bases map to TRBD1. The trim removed 4 bases at V and 0 bases at J, leaving 5 bases unmatched. Germline loops: CDR1 SGHNT, CDR2 YYREEE (reference sequence). The CDR3 has 15 residues. As DNA, the CDR3 is TGTGCCAGCAGCGCTGGGACAGGAGCTAACTATGGCTACACCTTC. This gives the protein CASSAGTGANYGYTF.

The V gene is TRBV30, the J gene TRBJ1-3; D perhaps matches TRBD1 (6 bases). The CDR3 extends over 18 amino acids. Between the trimmed V and J ends, which lost 0 bases and 0 bases, there was a span of 18 bases. The germline V gene has CDR1 GTSNPN and CDR2 SVGIG (reference sequence). This CDR3 is CAWSVSRTVLTSGNTIYF. As DNA, the CDR3 is TGTGCCTGGAGTGTAAGCCGGACAGTGTTAACCTCTGGAAACACCATATATTTT.

The V call is TRBV27, the J call TRBJ2-5, with D possibly TRBD1 on 6 matching bases. Per germline, CDR1 MNHEY and CDR2 SMNVEV (reference sequence). This CDR3 contains 14 residues. The V end was cut by 5 bases, the J end by 5 bases, with 15 bases between. CDR3 sequence: CASSRRGGSETQYF. DNA of the CDR3: TGTGCCAGCAGTCGCCGAGGGGGTTCGGAGACCCAGTACTTC.